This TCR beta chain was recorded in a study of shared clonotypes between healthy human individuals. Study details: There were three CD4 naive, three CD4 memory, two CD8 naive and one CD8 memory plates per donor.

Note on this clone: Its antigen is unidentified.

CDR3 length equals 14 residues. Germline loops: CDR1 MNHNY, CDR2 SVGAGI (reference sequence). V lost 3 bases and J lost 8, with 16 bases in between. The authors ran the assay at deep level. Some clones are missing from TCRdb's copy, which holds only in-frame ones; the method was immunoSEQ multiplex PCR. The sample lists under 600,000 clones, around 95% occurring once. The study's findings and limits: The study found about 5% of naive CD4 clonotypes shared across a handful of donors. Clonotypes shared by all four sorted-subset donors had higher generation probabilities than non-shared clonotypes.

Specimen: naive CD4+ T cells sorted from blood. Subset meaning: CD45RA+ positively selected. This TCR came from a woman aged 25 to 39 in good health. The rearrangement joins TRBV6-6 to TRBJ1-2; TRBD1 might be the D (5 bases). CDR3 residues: CASSYTGLSRGYTF. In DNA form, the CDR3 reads TGTGCCAGCAGTTATACGGGACTCTCTCGAGGCTACACCTTC.